Given below is one T cell receptor (beta chain) in context. Its antigen is not identified. For TCR beta, libraries came from iRepertoire HTBI primers and Arm-PCR of CDR3 regions. TCRdb processed the multiplex PCR reads anew with MiXCR; each CDR3 protein has one entry. The sample records roughly 560,000 distinct CDR3 sequences, approximately 12% being singletons. J lost 8 bases, V lost 7 bases, and 5 bases had no gene match. In germline, CDR1 is SNHLY, CDR2 FYNNEI. The CDR3 runs 15 residues. The sample's time point: newly diagnosed GD, antithyroid drugs for less than 3 months. RNA from PBMCs was the source of the TCR library. The source of the sample is a study of regulatory T cells in long-lasting Graves disease. Whole-study context: Antithyroid drugs had been taken under 3 months by newly diagnosed Graves' patients.

The study, taken as a whole, reports: Gene preferences differed: TRBV28, TRBJ1-2, TRBJ2-5 in persistent cases.

These data were also filed under a second study, of T cells in Graves' hyperthyroidism and ophthalmopathy.

The chain links TRBV2 to TRBJ2-4, with 16 bases fitting TRBD2. Specimen: peripheral blood mononuclear cells (PBMCs), collected at new diagnosis, from a patient treated with antithyroid drugs. The receptor was isolated from a woman in her 30s with Graves disease. DNA for the CDR3: TGTGCCAGCACCGTTGGGACTAGCGGGAGGGACATTCAGTACTTC. Translating it yields CASTVGTSGRDIQYF.